This is a list of T cell receptor beta chains from one sample in a study of lymphopenia after photon versus proton radiotherapy. Profiled with immunoSEQ multiplex PCR; TCRdb holds only in-frame clones, not every one. The sample yields around 62,000 clones, about 81% seen once. The sequences come from peripheral blood, collected from a patient treated with proton-based radiotherapy. The receptors were sampled from a man aged 60 to 69 with pancreatic cancer. Both conserved end residues are part of each CDR3. Fields, in order: clone size, J gene, V gene, D gene, CDR3 protein, CDR3 DNA. D genes are given only for firm matches. Only part of the rows carry a size: once, few, many, or a class if the clone is expanded.

. | TRBJ2-7 | TRBV5-1 | TRBD2 | CASSLDVLIQAGDRVEQYF | TGCGCCAGCAGCTTGGATGTTTTGATACAAGCGGGAGATCGGGTCGAGCAGTACTTC
once | TRBJ1-4 | TRBV7-2 | . | CASSLGIGSNEKLFF | TGTGCCAGCAGCTTAGGGATAGGGTCTAATGAAAAACTGTTTTTT
. | TRBJ1-5 | TRBV2 | . | CASSGGNQPQHF | TGTGCCAGCTCAGGAGGGAATCAGCCCCAGCATTTT
. | TRBJ2-2 | TRBV9 | . | CASGVKGTGELFF | TGTGCCAGCGGGGTTAAAGGCACCGGGGAGCTGTTTTTT
. | TRBJ2-5 | TRBV29-1 | TRBD2 | CSGASGSRETQYF | TGCAGCGGTGCTAGCGGGAGTAGGGAGACCCAGTACTTC
. | TRBJ1-2 | TRBV28 | TRBD1 | CASSQPRDRDGYTF | TGTGCCAGCAGTCAGCCCCGCGACAGGGATGGCTACACCTTC
. | TRBJ2-7 | TRBV28 | TRBD1 | CASSTPGTGGGYEQYF | TGTGCCAGCAGTACACCCGGGACAGGGGGTGGGTACGAGCAGTACTTC
. | TRBJ2-7 | TRBV28 | TRBD2 | CASSPNRLTSGGPDEQYF | TGTGCCAGCAGTCCGAACCGCCTGACTAGCGGGGGCCCGGACGAGCAGTACTTC
. | TRBJ2-1 | TRBV7-8 | TRBD2 | CASSSQRELSRNEQFF | TGTGCCAGCAGCTCCCAGCGGGAGCTAAGTCGGAATGAGCAGTTCTTC
once | TRBJ2-3 | TRBV27 | . | CASSLKSTSYGTDTQYF | TGTGCCAGCAGTTTAAAGAGTACTAGCTATGGGACAGATACGCAGTATTTT
once | TRBJ1-1 | TRBV11-1 | . | CASSFGSRNTEAFF | TGTGCCAGCAGCTTCGGATCGCGGAACACTGAAGCTTTCTTT
. | TRBJ2-3 | TRBV5-1 | TRBD2 | CASSSGLAGGISATDTQYF | TGCGCCAGCAGCTCGGGACTAGCGGGAGGTATTTCTGCCACAGATACGCAGTATTTT
. | TRBJ2-7 | TRBV28 | TRBD2 | CASSPLLGLAGGVRQYF | TGTGCCAGCAGCCCCCTTCTAGGACTAGCGGGAGGGGTTCGGCAGTACTTC
. | TRBJ2-5 | TRBV4-3 | TRBD1 | CASSQGDRAKTQYF | TGCGCCAGCAGCCAGGGGGACAGGGCCAAGACCCAGTACTTC
. | TRBJ2-5 | TRBV5-4 | . | CASSERQLETQYF | TGTGCCAGCAGTGAACGACAGTTAGAGACCCAGTACTTC
. | TRBJ2-1 | TRBV9 | TRBD2 | CASSPRGLAGDLSYNEQFF | TGTGCCAGCAGCCCGCGGGGGCTAGCGGGAGACCTCTCCTACAATGAGCAGTTCTTC
. | TRBJ2-5 | TRBV5-6 | . | CASSFGRKQETQYF | TGTGCCAGCAGCTTCGGGCGGAAACAAGAGACCCAGTACTTC
. | TRBJ2-7 | TRBV2 | . | CASARQFSYEQYF | TGTGCCAGCGCCCGACAGTTTTCCTACGAGCAGTACTTC
. | TRBJ2-2 | TRBV9 | TRBD2 | CASSVVGLAGAPGELFF | TGTGCCAGCAGCGTAGTGGGACTAGCGGGAGCACCCGGGGAGCTGTTTTTT
. | TRBJ2-1 | TRBV11-3 | . | CASSLVAGSNANEQFF | TGTGCCAGCAGCTTAGTCGCCGGGTCAAACGCCAATGAGCAGTTCTTC
. | TRBJ1-2 | TRBV7-9 | . | CASSLLVAEARANYGYTF | TGTGCCAGCAGCTTATTAGTAGCTGAGGCGAGGGCCAACTATGGCTACACCTTC
. | TRBJ2-1 | TRBV29-1 | TRBD1 | CRVKSGTGTNEQFF | TGCAGAGTAAAGTCCGGGACAGGGACTAATGAGCAGTTCTTC
. | TRBJ2-1 | TRBV29-1 | TRBD2 | CSVENPAGVREQFF | TGCAGCGTTGAAAACCCAGCGGGAGTTAGAGAGCAGTTCTTC
. | TRBJ2-2 | TRBV30 | TRBD1 | CAWSARGRTGELFF | TGTGCCTGGAGCGCCAGGGGGCGGACCGGGGAGCTGTTTTTT
. | TRBJ2-1 | TRBV9 | TRBD2 | CASSVSASGNNEQFF | TGTGCCAGCAGCGTATCAGCTAGCGGGAACAATGAGCAGTTCTTC
. | TRBJ2-3 | TRBV5-4 | TRBD1 | CASSDRGTDTQYF | TGTGCCAGCAGCGACAGGGGCACAGATACGCAGTATTTT
. | TRBJ2-2 | TRBV7-2 | TRBD2 | CASSSGLAGALGELFF | TGTGCCAGCAGCTCCGGACTAGCGGGAGCTCTCGGGGAGCTGTTTTTT